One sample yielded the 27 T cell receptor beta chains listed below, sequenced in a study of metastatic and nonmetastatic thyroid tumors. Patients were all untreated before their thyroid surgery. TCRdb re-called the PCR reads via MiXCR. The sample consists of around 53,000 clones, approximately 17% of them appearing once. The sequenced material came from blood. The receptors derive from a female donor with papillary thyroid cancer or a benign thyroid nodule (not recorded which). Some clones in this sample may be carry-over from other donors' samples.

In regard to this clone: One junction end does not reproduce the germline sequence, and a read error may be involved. This CDR3 reads CASIRTLRSSVNTIYF. CDR3 DNA: TGTGCCAGCATTCGGACGTTGAGGAGCTCTGTAAACACCATATATTTT. The chain recombines TRBV27 with TRBJ1-3; D unresolved. Per the germline V gene, CDR1 is MNHEY and CDR2 is SMNVEV (reference sequence). The CDR3 has 16 residues.

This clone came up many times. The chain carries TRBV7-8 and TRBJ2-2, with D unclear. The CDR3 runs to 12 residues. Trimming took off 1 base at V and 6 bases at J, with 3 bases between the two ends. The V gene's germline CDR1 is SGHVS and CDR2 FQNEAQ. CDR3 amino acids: CASSLGAGELFF. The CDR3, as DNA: TGTGCCAGCAGCTTAGGGGCCGGGGAGCTGTTTTTT.

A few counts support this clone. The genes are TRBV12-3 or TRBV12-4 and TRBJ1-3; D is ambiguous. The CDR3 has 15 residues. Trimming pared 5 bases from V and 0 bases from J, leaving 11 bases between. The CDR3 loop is CASSLVYDSGNTIYF. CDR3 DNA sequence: TGTGCCAGCAGTCTCGTCTATGACTCTGGAAACACCATATATTTT.

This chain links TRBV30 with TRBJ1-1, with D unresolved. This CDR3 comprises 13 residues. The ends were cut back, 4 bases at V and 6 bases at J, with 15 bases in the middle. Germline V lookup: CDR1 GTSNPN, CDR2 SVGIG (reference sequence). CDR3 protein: CAWKAGAGPEAFF. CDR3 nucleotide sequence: TGTGCCTGGAAGGCGGGAGCAGGCCCTGAAGCTTTCTTT.

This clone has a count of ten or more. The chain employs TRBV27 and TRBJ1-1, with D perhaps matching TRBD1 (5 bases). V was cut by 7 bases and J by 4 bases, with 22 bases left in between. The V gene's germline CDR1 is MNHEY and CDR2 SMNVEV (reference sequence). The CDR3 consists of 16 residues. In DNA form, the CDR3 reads TGTGCCAGCACCAAAGACCCCAGGGATGGGGGCACTGAAGCTTTCTTT. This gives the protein CASTKDPRDGGTEAFF.

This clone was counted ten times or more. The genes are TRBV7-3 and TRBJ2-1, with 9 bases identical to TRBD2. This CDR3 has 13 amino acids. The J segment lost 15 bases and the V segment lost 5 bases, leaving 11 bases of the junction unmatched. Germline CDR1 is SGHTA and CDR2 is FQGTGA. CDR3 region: CASSHTLSGSWFF. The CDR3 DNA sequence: TGTGCCAGCAGCCATACCCTTAGCGGGAGTTGGTTCTTC.

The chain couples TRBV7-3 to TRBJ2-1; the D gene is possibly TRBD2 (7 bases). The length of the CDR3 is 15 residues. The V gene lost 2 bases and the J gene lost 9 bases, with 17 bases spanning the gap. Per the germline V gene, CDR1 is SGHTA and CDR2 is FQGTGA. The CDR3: CASSLFGSGGAEQFF. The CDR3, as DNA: TGTGCCAGCAGCTTATTCGGGTCGGGGGGCGCTGAGCAGTTCTTC.

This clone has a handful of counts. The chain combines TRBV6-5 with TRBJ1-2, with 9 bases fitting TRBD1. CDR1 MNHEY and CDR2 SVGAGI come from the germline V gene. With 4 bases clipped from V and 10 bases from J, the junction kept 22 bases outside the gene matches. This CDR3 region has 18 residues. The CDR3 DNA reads TGTGCCAGCAGTTCACCGGGACAGGGACCGAAACCGGGGTATTTCTACACCTTC. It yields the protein CASSSPGQGPKPGYFYTF.

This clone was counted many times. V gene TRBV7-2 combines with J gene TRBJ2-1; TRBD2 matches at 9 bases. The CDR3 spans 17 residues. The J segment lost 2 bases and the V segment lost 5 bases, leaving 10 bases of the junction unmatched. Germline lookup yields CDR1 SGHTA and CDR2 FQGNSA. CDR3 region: CASSRDWREGAYNEQFF. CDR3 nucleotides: TGTGCCAGCAGCAGAGACTGGCGGGAGGGGGCCTACAATGAGCAGTTCTTC.

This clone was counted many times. CDR3 DNA: TGTGCCAGCAGTGGGCGGGAGGGCCGCGAGCAGTACTTC. Its translation is CASSGREGREQYF. This chain joins TRBV3-1 and TRBJ2-7, with 9 nucleotides matching TRBD2. This CDR3 is 13 amino acids long. Unmatched junction bases numbered 6, after V lost 6 bases and J lost 6 bases. Germline loops: CDR1 LGHDT, CDR2 YNNKEL (reference sequence).

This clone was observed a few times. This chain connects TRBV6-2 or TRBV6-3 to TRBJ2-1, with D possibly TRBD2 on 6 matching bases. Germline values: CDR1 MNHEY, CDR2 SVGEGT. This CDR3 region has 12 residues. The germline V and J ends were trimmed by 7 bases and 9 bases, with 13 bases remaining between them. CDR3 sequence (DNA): TGTGCCAGCATCAAGACTAGTCGTGAGCAGTTCTTC. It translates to CASIKTSREQFF.

The CDR3 DNA reads TGCGCCAGCAGCCGGACAGCGCTGGAGCGGGAGCCCCACGAGCAGTACTTC. Its translation: CASSRTALEREPHEQYF. This rearrangement joins TRBV5-1 to TRBJ2-7; 8 nucleotides agree with TRBD2. Looked up from germline, CDR1 is SGHRS and CDR2 is YFSETQ. The CDR3 is 17 residues long. The V segment lost 4 bases and the J segment 5 bases; nucleotides outside the gene matches: 17.

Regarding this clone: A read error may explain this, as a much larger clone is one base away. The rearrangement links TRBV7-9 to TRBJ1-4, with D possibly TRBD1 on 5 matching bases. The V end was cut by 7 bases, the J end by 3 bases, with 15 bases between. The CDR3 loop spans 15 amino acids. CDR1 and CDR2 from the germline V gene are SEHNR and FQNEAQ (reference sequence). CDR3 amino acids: CASIPARGANEKLFF. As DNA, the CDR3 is TGTGCCAGCATCCCCGCGCGGGGGGCTAATGAAAAACTGTTTTTT. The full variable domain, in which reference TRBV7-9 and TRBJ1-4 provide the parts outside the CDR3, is DTGVSQNPRHKITKRGQNVTFRCDPISEHNRLYWYRQTLGQGPEFLTYFQNEAQLEKSRLLSDRFSAERPKGSFSTLEIQRTEQGDSAMYLCASIPARGANEKLFFGSGTQLSVL.

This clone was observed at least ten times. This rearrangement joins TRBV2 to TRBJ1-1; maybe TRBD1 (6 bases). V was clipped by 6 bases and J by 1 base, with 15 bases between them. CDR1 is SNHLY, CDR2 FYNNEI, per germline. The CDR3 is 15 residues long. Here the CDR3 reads CASRGTGGPNTEAFF. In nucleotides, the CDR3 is TGTGCCAGCAGGGGAACTGGGGGCCCGAACACTGAAGCTTTCTTT.

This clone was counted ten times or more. The CDR3 loop is CSARRILYNEQFF. The DNA of the CDR3 is TGCAGTGCTAGACGCATCCTCTACAATGAGCAGTTCTTC. The gene calls are TRBV20-1 and TRBJ2-1; unclear D gene. In germline, CDR1 is DFQATT, CDR2 SNEGSKA (reference sequence). The V end was cut by 2 bases, the J end by 3 bases, with 8 bases between. The CDR3 runs to 13 residues.

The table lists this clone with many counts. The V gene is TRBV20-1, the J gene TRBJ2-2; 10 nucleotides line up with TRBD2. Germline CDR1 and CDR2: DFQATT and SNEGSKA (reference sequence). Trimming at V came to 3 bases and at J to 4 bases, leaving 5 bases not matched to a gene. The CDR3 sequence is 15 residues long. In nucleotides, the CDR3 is TGCAGTGCTAGGGGAGCGGGAGGGTTCACCGGGGAGCTGTTTTTT. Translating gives CSARGAGGFTGELFF.

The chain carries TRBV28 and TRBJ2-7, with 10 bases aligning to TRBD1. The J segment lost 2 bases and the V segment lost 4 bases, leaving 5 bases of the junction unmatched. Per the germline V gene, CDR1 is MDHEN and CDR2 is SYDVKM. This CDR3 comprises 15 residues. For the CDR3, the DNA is TGTGCCAGCAGTTCCCCGGGACAGGGGACCTACGAGCAGTACTTC. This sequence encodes CASSSPGQGTYEQYF.

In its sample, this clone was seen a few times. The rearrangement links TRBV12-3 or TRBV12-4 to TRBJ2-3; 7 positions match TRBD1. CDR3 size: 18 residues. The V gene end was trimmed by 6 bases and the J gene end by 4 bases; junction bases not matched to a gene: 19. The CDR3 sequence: CASSSPRDRSTVADTQYF. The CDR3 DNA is TGTGCCAGCAGCTCGCCTAGGGACAGATCTACGGTCGCAGATACGCAGTATTTT.

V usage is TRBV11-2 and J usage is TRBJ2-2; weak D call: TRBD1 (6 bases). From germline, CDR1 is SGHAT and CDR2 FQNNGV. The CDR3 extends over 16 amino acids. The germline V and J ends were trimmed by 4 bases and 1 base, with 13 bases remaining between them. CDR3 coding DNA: TGTGCCAGCAGCTCGTGGGGACAAAAGAACACCGGGGAGCTGTTTTTT. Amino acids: CASSSWGQKNTGELFF.

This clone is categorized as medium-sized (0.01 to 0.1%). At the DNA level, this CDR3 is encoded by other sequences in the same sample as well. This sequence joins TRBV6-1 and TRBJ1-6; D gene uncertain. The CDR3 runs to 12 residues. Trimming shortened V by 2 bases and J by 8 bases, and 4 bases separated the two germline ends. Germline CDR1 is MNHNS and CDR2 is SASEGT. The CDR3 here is CASSELYSPLHF. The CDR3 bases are TGTGCCAGCAGTGAACTCTATTCACCCCTCCACTTT.

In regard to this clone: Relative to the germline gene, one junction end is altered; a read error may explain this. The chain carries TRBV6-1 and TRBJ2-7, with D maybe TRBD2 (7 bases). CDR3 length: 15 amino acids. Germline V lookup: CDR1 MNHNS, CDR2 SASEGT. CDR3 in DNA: TGTGCCAGCAGGGCGGGGGCTAGCCGGACCTACGAGCATTACTTC. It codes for CASRAGASRTYEHYF.

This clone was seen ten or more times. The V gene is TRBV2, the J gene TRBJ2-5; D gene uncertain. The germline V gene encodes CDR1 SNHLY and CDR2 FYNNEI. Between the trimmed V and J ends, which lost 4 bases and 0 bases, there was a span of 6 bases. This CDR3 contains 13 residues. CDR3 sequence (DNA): TGTGCCAGCAGTGTACGGAACCAAGAGACCCAGTACTTC. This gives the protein CASSVRNQETQYF.

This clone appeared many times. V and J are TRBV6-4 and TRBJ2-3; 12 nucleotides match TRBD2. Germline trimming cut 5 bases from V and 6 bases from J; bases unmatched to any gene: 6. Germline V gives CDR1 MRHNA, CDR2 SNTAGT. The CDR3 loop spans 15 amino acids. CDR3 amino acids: CASSPGLAGSDTQYF. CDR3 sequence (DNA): TGTGCCAGCAGTCCAGGACTAGCGGGATCGGATACGCAGTATTTT.

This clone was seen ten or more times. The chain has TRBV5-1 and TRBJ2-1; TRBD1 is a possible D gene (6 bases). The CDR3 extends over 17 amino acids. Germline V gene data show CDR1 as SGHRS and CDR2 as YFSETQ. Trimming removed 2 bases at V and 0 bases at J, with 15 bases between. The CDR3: CASSFTPTGSSYNEQFF. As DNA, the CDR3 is TGCGCCAGCAGCTTTACCCCGACAGGAAGCTCCTACAATGAGCAGTTCTTC.

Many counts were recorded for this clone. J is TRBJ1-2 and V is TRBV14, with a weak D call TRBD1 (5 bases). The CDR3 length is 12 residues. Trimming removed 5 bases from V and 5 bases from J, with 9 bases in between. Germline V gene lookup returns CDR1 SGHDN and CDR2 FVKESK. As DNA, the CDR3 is TGTGCCAGCAGCAGGGACCTTTATGGCTACACCTTC. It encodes CASSRDLYGYTF.

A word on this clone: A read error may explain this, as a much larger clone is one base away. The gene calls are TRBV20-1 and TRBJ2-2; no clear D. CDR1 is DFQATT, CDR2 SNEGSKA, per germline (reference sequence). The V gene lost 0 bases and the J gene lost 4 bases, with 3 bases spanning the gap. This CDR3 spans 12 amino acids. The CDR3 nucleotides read TGCAGTGCTAGAGAAATCACCGGGGAGCTGTTTTTT. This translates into CSAREITGELFF.

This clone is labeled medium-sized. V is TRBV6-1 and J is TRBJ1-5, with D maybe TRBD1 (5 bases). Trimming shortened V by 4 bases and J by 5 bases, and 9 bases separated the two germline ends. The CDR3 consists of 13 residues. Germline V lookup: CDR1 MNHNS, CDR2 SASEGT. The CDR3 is CASSGDVYQPQHF. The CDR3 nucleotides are TGTGCCAGCAGTGGGGACGTATATCAGCCCCAGCATTTT.